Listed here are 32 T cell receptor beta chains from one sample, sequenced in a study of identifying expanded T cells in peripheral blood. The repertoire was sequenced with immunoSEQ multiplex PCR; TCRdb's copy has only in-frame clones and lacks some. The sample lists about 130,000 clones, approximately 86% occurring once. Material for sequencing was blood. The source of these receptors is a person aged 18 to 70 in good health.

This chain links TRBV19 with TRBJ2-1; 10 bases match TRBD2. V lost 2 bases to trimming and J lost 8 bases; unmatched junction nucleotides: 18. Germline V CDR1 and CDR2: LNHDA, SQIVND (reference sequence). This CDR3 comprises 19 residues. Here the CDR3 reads CASSIYLSGRAGAEHEQFF. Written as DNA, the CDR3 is TGTGCCAGTAGTATATATCTGAGCGGGAGGGCCGGTGCGGAGCATGAGCAGTTCTTC.

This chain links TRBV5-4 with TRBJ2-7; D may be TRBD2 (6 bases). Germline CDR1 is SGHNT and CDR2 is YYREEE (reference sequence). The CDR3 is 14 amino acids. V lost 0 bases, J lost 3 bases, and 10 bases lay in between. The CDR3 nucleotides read TGTGCCAGCAGCTTGGAGGCGGGATACTACGAGCAGTACTTC. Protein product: CASSLEAGYYEQYF.

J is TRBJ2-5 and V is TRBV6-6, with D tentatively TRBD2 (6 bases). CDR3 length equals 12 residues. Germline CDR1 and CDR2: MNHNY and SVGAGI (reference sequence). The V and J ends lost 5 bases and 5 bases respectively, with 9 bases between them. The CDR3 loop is CASSAAGETQYF. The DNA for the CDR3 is TGTGCCAGCAGTGCCGCGGGGGAGACCCAGTACTTC.

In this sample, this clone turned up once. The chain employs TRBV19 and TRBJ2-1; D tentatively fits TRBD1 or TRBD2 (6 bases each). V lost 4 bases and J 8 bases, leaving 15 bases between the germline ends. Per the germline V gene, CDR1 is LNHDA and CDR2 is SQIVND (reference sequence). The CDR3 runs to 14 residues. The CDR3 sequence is CASSRGRGGDEQFF. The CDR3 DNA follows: TGTGCCAGTAGTAGGGGCAGGGGAGGCGATGAGCAGTTCTTC.

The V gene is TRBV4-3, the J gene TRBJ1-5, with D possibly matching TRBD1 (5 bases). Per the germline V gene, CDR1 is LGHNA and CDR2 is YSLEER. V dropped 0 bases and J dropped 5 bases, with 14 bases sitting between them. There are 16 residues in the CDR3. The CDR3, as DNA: TGCGCCAGCAGCCAAGATCTTTGGCAGGGCCATCAGCCCCAGCATTTT. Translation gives CASSQDLWQGHQPQHF.

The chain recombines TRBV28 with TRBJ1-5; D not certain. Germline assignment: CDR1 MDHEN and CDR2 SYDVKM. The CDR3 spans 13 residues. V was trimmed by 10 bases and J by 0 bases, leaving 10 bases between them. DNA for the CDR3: TGTGCCACGAATTGGGGTAGCAATCAGCCCCAGCATTTT. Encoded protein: CATNWGSNQPQHF.

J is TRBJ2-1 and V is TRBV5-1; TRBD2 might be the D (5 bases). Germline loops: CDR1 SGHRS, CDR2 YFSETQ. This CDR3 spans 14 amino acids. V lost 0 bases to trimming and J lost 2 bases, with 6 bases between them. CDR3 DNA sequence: TGCGCCAGCAGCTTGGCCGGGGCCTACAATGAGCAGTTCTTC. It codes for CASSLAGAYNEQFF.

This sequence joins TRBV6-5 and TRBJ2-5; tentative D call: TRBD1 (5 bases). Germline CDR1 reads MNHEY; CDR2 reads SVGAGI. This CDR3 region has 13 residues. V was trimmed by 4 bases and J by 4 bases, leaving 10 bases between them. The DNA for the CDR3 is TGTGCCAGCAGTTCAGGGCCTGGAGAGACCCAGTACTTC. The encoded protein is CASSSGPGETQYF.

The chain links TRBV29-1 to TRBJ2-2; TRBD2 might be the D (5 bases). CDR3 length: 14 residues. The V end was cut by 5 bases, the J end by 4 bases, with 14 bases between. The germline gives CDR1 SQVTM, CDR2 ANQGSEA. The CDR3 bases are TGCAGCGTTTCCGGGATTAAGCCCACCGGGGAGCTGTTTTTT. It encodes CSVSGIKPTGELFF.

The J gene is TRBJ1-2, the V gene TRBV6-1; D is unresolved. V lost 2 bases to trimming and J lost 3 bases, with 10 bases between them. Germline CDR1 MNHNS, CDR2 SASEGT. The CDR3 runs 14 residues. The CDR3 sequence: CASSETGLDYGYTF. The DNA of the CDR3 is TGTGCCAGCAGTGAAACGGGGTTAGACTATGGCTACACCTTC.

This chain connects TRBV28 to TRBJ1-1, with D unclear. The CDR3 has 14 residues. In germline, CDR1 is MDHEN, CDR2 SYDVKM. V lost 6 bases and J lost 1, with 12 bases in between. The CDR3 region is CASSPAFGNTEAFF. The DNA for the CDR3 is TGTGCCAGCAGCCCAGCCTTTGGGAACACTGAAGCTTTCTTT.

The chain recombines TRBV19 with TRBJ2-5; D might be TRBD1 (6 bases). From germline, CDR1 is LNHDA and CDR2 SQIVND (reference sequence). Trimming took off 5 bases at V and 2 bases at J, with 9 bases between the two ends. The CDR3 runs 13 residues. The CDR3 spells CASSPGQQETQYF. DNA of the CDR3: TGTGCCAGTAGTCCAGGACAGCAAGAGACCCAGTACTTC.

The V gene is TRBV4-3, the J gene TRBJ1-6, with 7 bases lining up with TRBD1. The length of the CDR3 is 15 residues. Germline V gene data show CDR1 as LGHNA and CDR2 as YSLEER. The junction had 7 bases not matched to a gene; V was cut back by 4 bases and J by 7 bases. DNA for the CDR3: TGCGCCAGCAGCCCCGAACTGGGACAGAATTCACCCCTCCACTTT. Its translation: CASSPELGQNSPLHF.

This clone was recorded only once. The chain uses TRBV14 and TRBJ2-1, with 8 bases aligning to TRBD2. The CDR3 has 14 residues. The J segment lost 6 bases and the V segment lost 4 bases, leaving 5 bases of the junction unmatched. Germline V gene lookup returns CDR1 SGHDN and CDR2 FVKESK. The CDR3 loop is CASSPSGTSNEQFF. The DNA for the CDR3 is TGTGCCAGCAGCCCGTCCGGGACTAGCAATGAGCAGTTCTTC.

Here the CDR3 DNA reads TGTGCCAGTAGTCCTGGGACAGGGACGAACACCGGGGAGCTGTTTTTT. Translated, it gives CASSPGTGTNTGELFF. The chain couples TRBV19 to TRBJ2-2; TRBD1 matches 9 bases. V was clipped by 5 bases and J by 0 bases; unmatched bases: 4. Germline V lookup: CDR1 LNHDA, CDR2 SQIVND (reference sequence). The CDR3 length is 16 residues.

The CDR3 region has the DNA TGTGCCAGCAGCTTGTCAGGGGGCCAACACGAGCAGTACTTC. Protein: CASSLSGGQHEQYF. This rearrangement joins TRBV5-4 to TRBJ2-7; 8 bases agree with TRBD1. The CDR3 covers 14 residues. The germline CDR1 and CDR2 sequences are SGHNT and YYREEE (reference sequence). After removal of 1 base from V and 5 bases from J, the junction contained 5 bases not matched to a gene.

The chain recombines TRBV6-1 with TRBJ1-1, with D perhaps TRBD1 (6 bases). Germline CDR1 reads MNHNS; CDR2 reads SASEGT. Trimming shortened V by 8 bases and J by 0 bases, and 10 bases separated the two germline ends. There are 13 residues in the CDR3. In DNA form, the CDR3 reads TGTGCCAGCGGGACAAAAATGAACACTGAAGCTTTCTTT. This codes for CASGTKMNTEAFF.

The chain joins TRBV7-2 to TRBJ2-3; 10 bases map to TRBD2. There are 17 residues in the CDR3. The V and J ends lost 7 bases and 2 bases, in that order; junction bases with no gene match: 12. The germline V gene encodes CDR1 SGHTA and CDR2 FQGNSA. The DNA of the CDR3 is TGTGCCAGCACCCGGCAGTTCACTAGCGGGGACACAGATACGCAGTATTTT. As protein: CASTRQFTSGDTDTQYF.

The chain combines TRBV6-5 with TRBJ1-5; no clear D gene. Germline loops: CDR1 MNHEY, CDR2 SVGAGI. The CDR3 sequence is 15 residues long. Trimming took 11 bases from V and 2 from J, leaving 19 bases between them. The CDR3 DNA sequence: TGTGCCCATCCCCCGTGGAGAGCGGGCAATCAGCCCCAGCATTTT. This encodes CAHPPWRAGNQPQHF.

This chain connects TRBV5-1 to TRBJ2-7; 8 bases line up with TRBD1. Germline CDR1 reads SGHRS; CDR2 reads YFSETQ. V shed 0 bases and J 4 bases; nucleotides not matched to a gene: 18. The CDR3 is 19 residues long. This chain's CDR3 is CASSLAAGQGRAWVYEQYF. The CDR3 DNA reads TGCGCCAGCAGCTTGGCTGCAGGACAGGGTCGGGCATGGGTGTACGAGCAGTACTTC.

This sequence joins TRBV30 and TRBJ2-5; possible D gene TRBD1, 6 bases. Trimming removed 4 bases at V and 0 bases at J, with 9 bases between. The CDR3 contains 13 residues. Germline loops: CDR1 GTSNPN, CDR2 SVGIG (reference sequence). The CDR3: CAWTGQHQETQYF. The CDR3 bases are TGTGCCTGGACTGGACAGCACCAAGAGACCCAGTACTTC.

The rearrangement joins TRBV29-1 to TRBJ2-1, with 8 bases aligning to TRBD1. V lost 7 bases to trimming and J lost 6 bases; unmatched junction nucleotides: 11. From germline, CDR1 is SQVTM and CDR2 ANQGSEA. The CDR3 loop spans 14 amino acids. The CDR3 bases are TGCAGCGCCGGTCTCAGGGGGCGCGTCAATGAGCAGTTCTTC. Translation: CSAGLRGRVNEQFF.

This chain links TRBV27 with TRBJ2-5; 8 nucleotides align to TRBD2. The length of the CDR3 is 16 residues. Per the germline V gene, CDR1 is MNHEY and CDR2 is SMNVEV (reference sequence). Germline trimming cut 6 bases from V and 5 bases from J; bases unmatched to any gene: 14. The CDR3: CASSDAGTSELETQYF. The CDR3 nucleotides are TGTGCCAGCAGCGACGCCGGGACTAGTGAGTTGGAGACCCAGTACTTC.

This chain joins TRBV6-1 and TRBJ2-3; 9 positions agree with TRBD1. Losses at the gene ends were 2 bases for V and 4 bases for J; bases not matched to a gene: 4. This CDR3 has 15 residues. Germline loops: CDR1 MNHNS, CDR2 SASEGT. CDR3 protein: CASSEWDRESDTQYF. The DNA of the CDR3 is TGTGCCAGCAGTGAATGGGACAGGGAGTCAGATACGCAGTATTTT.

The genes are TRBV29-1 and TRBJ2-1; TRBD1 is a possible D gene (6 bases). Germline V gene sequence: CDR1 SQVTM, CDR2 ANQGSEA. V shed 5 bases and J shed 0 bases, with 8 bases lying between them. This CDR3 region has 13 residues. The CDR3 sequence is CSVSQGSYNEQFF. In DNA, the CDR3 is TGCAGCGTTTCACAGGGCTCCTACAATGAGCAGTTCTTC.

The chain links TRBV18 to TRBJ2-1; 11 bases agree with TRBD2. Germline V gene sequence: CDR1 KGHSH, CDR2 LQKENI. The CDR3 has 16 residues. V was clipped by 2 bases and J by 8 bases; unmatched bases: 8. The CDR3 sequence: CASSPASGRPRDEQFF. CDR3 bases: TGTGCCAGCTCACCAGCTAGCGGGAGGCCCCGGGATGAGCAGTTCTTC.

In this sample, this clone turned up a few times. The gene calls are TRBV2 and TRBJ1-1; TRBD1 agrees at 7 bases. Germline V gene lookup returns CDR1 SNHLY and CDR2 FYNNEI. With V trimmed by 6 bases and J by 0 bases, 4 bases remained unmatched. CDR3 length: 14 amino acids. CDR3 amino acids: CASRETGVNTEAFF. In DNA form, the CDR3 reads TGTGCCAGCAGGGAAACAGGGGTGAACACTGAAGCTTTCTTT.

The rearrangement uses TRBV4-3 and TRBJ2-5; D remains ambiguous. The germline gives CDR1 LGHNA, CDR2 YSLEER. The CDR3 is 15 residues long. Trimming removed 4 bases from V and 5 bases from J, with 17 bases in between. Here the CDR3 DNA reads TGCGCCAGCAGCCCGACCCGTGTTGCTAGGGAGACCCAGTACTTC. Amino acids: CASSPTRVARETQYF.

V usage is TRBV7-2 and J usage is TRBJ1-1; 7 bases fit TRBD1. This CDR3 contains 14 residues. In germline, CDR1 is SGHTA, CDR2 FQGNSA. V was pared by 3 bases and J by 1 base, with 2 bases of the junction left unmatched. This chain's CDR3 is CASSLGQSNTEAFF. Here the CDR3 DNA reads TGTGCCAGCAGCTTGGGACAGTCGAACACTGAAGCTTTCTTT.

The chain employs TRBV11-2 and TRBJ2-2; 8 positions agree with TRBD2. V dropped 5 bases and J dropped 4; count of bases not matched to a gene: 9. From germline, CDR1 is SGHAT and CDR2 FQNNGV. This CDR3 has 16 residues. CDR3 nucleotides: TGTGCCAGCAGCCCTGGTCGGGCGGGGGGCACCGGGGAGCTGTTTTTT. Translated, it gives CASSPGRAGGTGELFF.

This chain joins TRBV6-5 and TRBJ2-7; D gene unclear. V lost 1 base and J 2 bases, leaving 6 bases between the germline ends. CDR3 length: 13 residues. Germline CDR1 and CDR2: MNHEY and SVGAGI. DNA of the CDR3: TGTGCCAGCAGTTACTACGGAACCTACGAGCAGTACTTC. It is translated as CASSYYGTYEQYF.

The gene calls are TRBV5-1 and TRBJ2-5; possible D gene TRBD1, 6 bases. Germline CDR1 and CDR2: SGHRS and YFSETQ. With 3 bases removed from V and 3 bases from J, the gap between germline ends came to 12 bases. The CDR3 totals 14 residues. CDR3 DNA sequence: TGCGCCAGCAGCTCGGACAGTGTGGAAGAGACCCAGTACTTC. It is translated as CASSSDSVEETQYF.